This T cell receptor (beta chain) is drawn from a study of post-analysis software for immune sequencing data. Tagging with unique molecular identifiers was a feature of the TCR beta cDNA libraries. MiXCR was run by TCRdb on the PCR reads, yielding one entry per CDR3 protein. This table holds approximately 660,000 distinct CDR3 sequences, around 64% found once. This clonotype has more than one count but fewer than ten. Antigen: not known. Findings of the study overall: Patients had higher frequencies than controls of a handful of TRBV segments, including TRBV5-6, TRBV5-1 and TRBV20-1. Diversity measured as normalized Chao1 was significantly lower in multiple sclerosis patients than in controls.

The V end was cut by 0 bases, the J end by 4 bases, with 12 bases between. The germline gives CDR1 MNHNY, CDR2 SVGAGI (reference sequence). The CDR3 covers 15 residues. The V gene is TRBV6-6, the J gene TRBJ1-1, with unresolved D. This receptor was identified in a girl aged 2 to 10 with multiple sclerosis. The specimen was blood. CDR3 sequence (DNA): TGTGCCAGCAGTTACTCGGGCGATCGTGGCACTGAAGCTTTCTTT. Translated, it gives CASSYSGDRGTEAFF.